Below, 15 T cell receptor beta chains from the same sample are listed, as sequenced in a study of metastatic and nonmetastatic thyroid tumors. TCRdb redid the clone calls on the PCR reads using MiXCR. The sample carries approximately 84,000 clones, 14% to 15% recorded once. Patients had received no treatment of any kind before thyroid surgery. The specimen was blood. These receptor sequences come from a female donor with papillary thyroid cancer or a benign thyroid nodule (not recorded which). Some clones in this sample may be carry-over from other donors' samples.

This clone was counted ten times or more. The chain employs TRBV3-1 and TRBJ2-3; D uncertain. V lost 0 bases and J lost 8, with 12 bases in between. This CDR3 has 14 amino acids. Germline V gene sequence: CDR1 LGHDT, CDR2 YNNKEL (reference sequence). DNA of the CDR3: TGTGCCAGCAGCCAAGATCCCACCCTGGGTACGCAGTATTTT. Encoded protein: CASSQDPTLGTQYF.

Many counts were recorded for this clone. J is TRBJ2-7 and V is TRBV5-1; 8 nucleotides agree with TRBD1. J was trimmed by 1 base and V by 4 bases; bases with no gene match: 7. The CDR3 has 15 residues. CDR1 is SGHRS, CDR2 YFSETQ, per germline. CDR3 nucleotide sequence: TGCGCCAGCAGCACGGACAGGGTATCATCCTACGAGCAGTACTTC. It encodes CASSTDRVSSYEQYF.

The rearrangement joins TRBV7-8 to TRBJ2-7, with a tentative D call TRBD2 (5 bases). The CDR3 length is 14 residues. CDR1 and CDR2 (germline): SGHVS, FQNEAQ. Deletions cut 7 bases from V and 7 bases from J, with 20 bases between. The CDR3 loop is CASTLAGSDREQYF. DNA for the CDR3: TGTGCCAGCACCCTAGCCGGTAGCGATAGGGAGCAGTACTTC.

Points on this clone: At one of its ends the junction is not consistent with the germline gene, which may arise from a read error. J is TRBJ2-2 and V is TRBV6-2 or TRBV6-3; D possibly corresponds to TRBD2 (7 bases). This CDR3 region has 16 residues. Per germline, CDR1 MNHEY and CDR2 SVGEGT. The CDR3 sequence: CAIRRTGGQNTGELFF. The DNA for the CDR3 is TGTGCCATCAGACGCACGGGGGGCCAGAACACCGGGGAGCTTTTTTTT.

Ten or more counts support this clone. The CDR3 DNA follows: TGTGCCAGCAGCTTCTCTGCAGTTTATAGCACAGATACGCAGTATTTT. This gives the protein CASSFSAVYSTDTQYF. The genes are TRBV11-1 and TRBJ2-3, with no clear D. Trimming pared 3 bases from V and 0 bases from J, leaving 13 bases between. The CDR3 is made up of 16 amino acids. The germline gives CDR1 SGHAT, CDR2 FQDESV (reference sequence).

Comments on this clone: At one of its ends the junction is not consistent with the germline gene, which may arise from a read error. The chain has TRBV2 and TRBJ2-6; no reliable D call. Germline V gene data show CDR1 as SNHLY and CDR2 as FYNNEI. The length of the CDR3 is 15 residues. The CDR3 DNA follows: TGTGCCCGCAGTGGATGGCTCTGGGGGGCCAACGTCCTGACTTTC. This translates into CARSGWLWGANVLTF.

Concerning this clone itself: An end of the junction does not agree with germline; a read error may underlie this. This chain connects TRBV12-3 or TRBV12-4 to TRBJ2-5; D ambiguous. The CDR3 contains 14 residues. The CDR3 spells CASSLGHGKETKYF. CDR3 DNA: TGTGCCAGCAGTTTAGGTCATGGCAAAGAGACCAAGTACTTC.

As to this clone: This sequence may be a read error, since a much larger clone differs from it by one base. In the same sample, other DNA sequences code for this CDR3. The CDR3 DNA reads TGTGCCAGCAGTGTCGGGACAGGTTCAGATACGCAGTATTTT. Encoded protein: CASSVGTGSDTQYF. The rearrangement links TRBV6-1 to TRBJ2-3; 8 nucleotides line up with TRBD1. The CDR3 has 14 residues. Germline lookup yields CDR1 MNHNS and CDR2 SASEGT. The V gene end was trimmed by 4 bases and the J gene end by 4 bases; junction bases not matched to a gene: 4.

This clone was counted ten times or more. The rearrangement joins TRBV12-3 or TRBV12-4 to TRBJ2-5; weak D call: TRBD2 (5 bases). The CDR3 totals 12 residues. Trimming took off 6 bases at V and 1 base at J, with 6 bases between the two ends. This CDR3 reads CASRDSQETQYF. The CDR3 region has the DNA TGTGCCAGCAGGGACTCCCAAGAGACCCAGTACTTC.

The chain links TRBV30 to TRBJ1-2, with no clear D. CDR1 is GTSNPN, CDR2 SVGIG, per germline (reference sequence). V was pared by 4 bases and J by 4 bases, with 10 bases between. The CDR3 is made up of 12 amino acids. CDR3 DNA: TGTGCCTGGACCGGTACATCCTATGGCTACACCTTC. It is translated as CAWTGTSYGYTF.

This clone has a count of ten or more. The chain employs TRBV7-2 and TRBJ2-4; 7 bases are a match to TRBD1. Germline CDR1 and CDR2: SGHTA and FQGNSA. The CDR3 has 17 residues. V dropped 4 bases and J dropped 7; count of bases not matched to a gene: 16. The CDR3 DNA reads TGTGCCAGCAGCTCAAGGGACAGTTCGGTGCGTAGGAACATTCAGTACTTC. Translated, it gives CASSSRDSSVRRNIQYF.

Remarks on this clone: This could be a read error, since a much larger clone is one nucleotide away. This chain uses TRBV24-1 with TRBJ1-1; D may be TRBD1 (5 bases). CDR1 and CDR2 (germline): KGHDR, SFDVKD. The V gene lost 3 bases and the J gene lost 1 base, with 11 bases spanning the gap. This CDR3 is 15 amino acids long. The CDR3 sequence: CATSDHQRGNTEAFF. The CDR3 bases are TGTGCCACCAGTGATCACCAGAGGGGGAACACTGAAGCTTTCTTT.

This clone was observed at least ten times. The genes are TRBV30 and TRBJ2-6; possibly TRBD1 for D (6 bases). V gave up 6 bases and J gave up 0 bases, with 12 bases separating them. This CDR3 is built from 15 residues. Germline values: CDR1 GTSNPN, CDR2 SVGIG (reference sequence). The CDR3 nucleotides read TGTGCCTGCTGGACAGCTGACTCTGGGGCCAACGTCCTGACTTTC. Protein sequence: CACWTADSGANVLTF.

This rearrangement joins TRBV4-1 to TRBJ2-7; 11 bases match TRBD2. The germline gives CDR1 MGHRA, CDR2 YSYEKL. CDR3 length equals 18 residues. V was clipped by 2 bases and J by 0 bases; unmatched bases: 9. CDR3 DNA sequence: TGCGCCAGCAGCCAAACCCAAACTAGCGGGGGACTCTCCTACGAGCAGTACTTC. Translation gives CASSQTQTSGGLSYEQYF.

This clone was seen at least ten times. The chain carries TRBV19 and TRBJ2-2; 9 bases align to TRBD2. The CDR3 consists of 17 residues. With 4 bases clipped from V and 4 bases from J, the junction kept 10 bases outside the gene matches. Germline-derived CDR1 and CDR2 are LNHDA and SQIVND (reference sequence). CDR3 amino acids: CASSKLAGRRGTGELFF. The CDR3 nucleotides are TGTGCCAGTAGTAAGCTAGCGGGACGGAGGGGCACCGGGGAGCTGTTTTTT. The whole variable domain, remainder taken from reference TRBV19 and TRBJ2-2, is DGGITQSPKYLFRKEGQNVTLSCEQNLNHDAMYWYRQDPGQGLRLIYYSQIVNDFQKGDIAEGYSVSREKKESFPLTVTSAQKNPTAFYLCASSKLAGRRGTGELFFGEGSRLTVL.